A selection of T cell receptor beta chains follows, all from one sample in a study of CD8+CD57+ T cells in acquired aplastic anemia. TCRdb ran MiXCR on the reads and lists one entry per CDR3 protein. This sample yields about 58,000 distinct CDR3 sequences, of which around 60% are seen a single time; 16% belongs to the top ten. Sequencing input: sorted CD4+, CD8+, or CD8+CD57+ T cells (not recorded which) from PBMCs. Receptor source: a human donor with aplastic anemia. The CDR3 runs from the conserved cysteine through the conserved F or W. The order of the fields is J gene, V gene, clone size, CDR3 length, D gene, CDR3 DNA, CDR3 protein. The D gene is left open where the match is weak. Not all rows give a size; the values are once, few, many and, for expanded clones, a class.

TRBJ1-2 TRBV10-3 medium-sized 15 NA TGTGCCATCAGTGAGTCTTCGGTGGCAGTGAATGGCTACACCTTC CAISESSVAVNGYTF
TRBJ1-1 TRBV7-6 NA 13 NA TGTGCCAGCAGCTTAGAGAGAGGCACTGAAGCTTTCTTT CASSLERGTEAFF
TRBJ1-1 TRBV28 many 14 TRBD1 TGTGCCAGCAGTCCAACGCAGGGGGGCACTGAAGCTTTCTTT CASSPTQGGTEAFF
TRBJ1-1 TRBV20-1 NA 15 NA TGCAGTGCTAGAGCTTCAACCGACAAGTACACTGAAGCTTTCTTT CSARASTDKYTEAFF
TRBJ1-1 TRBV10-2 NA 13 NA TGCGCCAGCAGGGGCAGAGTGAACACTGAAGCTTCCTTT CASRGRVNTEASF
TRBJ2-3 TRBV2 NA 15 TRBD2 TGTGCCAGCAGTGAACGGGAGGAAAGCACAGATACGCAGTATTTT CASSEREESTDTQYF
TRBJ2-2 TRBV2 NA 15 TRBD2 TGTGCCAGCAGTTCCGGGACTACGAACACCGGGGAGCTGTTTTTT CASSSGTTNTGELFF
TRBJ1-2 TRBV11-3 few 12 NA TGTGCCAGCAGCTTAGACGGCGGGTACCACACCTTC CASSLDGGYHTF
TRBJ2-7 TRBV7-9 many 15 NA TGTGCCAGCAGCGCCCCGGGACATAGCTCCTACGAGCAGTACTTC CASSAPGHSSYEQYF
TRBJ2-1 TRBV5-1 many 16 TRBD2 TGCGCCAGCAGCTCGCCCGGGACTAGCGGGGGTAATGAGCAGTTCTTC CASSSPGTSGGNEQFF
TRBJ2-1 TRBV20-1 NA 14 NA TGCAGTGCTCCCTTCGGGACTGACTACAATGAGCAGTTCTTC CSAPFGTDYNEQFF
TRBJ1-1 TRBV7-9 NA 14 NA TGTGCCAGCAGCTTAGCTCGAGGGAACACTGAAGCTTTCTTT CASSLARGNTEAFF
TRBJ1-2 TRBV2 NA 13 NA TGTGCAGTAAGAGGTGGACCAAACTATGGCTACACCTTC CAVRGGPNYGYTF
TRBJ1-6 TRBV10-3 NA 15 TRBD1 TGTGCCATCAGTGATGGACAGGGATGGGGTTCACCCCTCCACTTT CAISDGQGWGSPLHF
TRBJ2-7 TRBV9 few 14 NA TGTGCCAGCAGTGAAAGGGGGACCCCCTACGAGCAGTACTTC CASSERGTPYEQYF
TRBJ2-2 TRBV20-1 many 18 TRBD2 TGCAGTGCTAGAGATCTGCTAGCGGGGGGGCCGAACACCGGGGAGCTGTTTTTT CSARDLLAGGPNTGELFF
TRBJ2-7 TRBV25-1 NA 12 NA TGTGCCAGCAGCCCAATCGGCTACGAGCAGTACTTC CASSPIGYEQYF
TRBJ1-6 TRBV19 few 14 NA TGTGCCAGTAGTATACAGGGCGGTGATTCACCCCTCCACTTT CASSIQGGDSPLHF
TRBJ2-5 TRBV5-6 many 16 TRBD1 TGTGCCAGCAGCAACTCGGACAGGGGGCTTCAAGAGACCCAGTACTTC CASSNSDRGLQETQYF
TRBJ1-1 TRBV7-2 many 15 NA TGTGCCAGCAGCTTAGGGGCGGGTTCGAACACTGAAGCTTTCTTT CASSLGAGSNTEAFF
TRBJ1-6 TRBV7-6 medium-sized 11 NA TGTGCCAGCAGCTTAATCTCACCCCTCCACTTT CASSLISPLHF
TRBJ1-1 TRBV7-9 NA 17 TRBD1 TGTGCTAGCAGCCCTTTCGACAGGGCGGGAGTTCGCACTGAAGCTTTCTTT CASSPFDRAGVRTEAFF